This is a list of T cell receptor beta chains from one sample in a study of a mutant IDH1 vaccine in newly diagnosed glioma. Sequencing was performed with immunoSEQ multiplex PCR; in TCRdb, only in-frame clones are kept and a portion is missing. The table lists approximately 30,000 clones, 80% to 85% of them singletons. These receptors have no identified antigens. The sample consisted of PBMCs, taken from a glioma patient whose treatment included an IDH1 peptide vaccine. The receptors stem from a woman aged 25 to 45 with glioma. CDR3s include the opening cysteine and the closing phenylalanine or tryptophan. D genes are given only for firm matches. Rows give clone size only sometimes, using once, few, many, or a class for an expanded clone.

J gene: TRBJ2-3
V gene: TRBV4-3
D gene: TRBD2
clone size: NA
CDR3 DNA: TGCGCCAGCAGCCGAGGGACTAGCGGGGGTGGAGGAGATACGCAGTATTTT
CDR3 protein: CASSRGTSGGGGDTQYF

J gene: TRBJ1-5
V gene: TRBV6-1
D gene: TRBD1
clone size: few
CDR3 DNA: TGTGCCAGCATTCCCGGACAGGGAAAGGGTCAGCCCCAGCATTTT
CDR3 protein: CASIPGQGKGQPQHF

J gene: TRBJ2-2
V gene: TRBV4-1
D gene: NA
clone size: NA
CDR3 DNA: TGCGCCAGCAGCCAAGGCCTAGGACCCGGGGAGCTGTTTTTT
CDR3 protein: CASSQGLGPGELFF

J gene: TRBJ2-7
V gene: TRBV13
D gene: NA
clone size: NA
CDR3 DNA: TGTGCCAGCAGTGTGGACCCCCCGGGGGAGCAGTACTTC
CDR3 protein: CASSVDPPGEQYF

J gene: TRBJ1-1
V gene: TRBV14
D gene: NA
clone size: NA
CDR3 DNA: TGTGCCAGCGGCGGTCCCGCAGGCACTGAAGCTTTCTTT
CDR3 protein: CASGGPAGTEAFF

J gene: TRBJ1-1
V gene: TRBV4-1
D gene: NA
clone size: NA
CDR3 DNA: TGCGCCAGCAGCCACGGGACGTCGATGAACACTGAAGCTTTCTTT
CDR3 protein: CASSHGTSMNTEAFF

J gene: TRBJ2-5
V gene: TRBV7-2
D gene: NA
clone size: NA
CDR3 DNA: TGTGCCAGCAGCGCCTTCGGCCAGACCCAGTACTTC
CDR3 protein: CASSAFGQTQYF

J gene: TRBJ1-2
V gene: TRBV6-5
D gene: NA
clone size: NA
CDR3 DNA: TGTGCCAGCAGTTACTCAGACACCGTCTATGGCTACACCTTC
CDR3 protein: CASSYSDTVYGYTF

J gene: TRBJ2-7
V gene: TRBV4-1
D gene: TRBD1
clone size: NA
CDR3 DNA: TGCGCCAGCAGCCCCCCGGGACAGGGGGCTTACGAGCAGTACTTC
CDR3 protein: CASSPPGQGAYEQYF

J gene: TRBJ1-5
V gene: TRBV28
D gene: NA
clone size: NA
CDR3 DNA: TGTGCCAGCAGTTATTCGGGTCAGCCCCAGCATTTT
CDR3 protein: CASSYSGQPQHF

J gene: TRBJ1-1
V gene: TRBV9
D gene: NA
clone size: NA
CDR3 DNA: TGTGCCAGCAGCGTAGTAGGGACATCAGCTGAAGCTTTCTTT
CDR3 protein: CASSVVGTSAEAFF

J gene: TRBJ2-3
V gene: TRBV6-4
D gene: NA
clone size: NA
CDR3 DNA: TGTGCCAGCAGTGAGGGTTTTTCTAACACAGATACGCAGTATTTT
CDR3 protein: CASSEGFSNTDTQYF

J gene: TRBJ2-7
V gene: TRBV10-2
D gene: TRBD2
clone size: NA
CDR3 DNA: TGCGCCAGCCTCCGGACTAGCGATTACTACGAGCAGTACTTC
CDR3 protein: CASLRTSDYYEQYF

J gene: TRBJ2-7
V gene: TRBV5-6
D gene: NA
clone size: once
CDR3 DNA: TGTGCCAGCAGGAAAGGACAGCGCTTCCCGGGTTTCTACGAGCAGTACTTC
CDR3 protein: CASRKGQRFPGFYEQYF

J gene: TRBJ2-5
V gene: TRBV6-1
D gene: NA
clone size: NA
CDR3 DNA: TGTGCCAGCAGTGAAGGTTGGAGGGGGCGAGAGACCCAGTACTTC
CDR3 protein: CASSEGWRGRETQYF

J gene: TRBJ1-2
V gene: TRBV7-8
D gene: NA
clone size: NA
CDR3 DNA: TGTGCCAGCAGCCCCCGAGAGACCCAGGGGGGCTACACCTTC
CDR3 protein: CASSPRETQGGYTF

J gene: TRBJ1-2
V gene: TRBV4-2
D gene: TRBD1
clone size: NA
CDR3 DNA: TGTGCCAGCAGCCAAGATCTTGGACAGGGGGCGTCGAACTATGGCTACACCTTC
CDR3 protein: CASSQDLGQGASNYGYTF

J gene: TRBJ2-7
V gene: TRBV5-6
D gene: NA
clone size: NA
CDR3 DNA: TGTGCCAGCAGCCGACTGGACGGAGTCTCCTACGAGCAGTACTTC
CDR3 protein: CASSRLDGVSYEQYF

J gene: TRBJ1-5
V gene: TRBV21-1
D gene: NA
clone size: NA
CDR3 DNA: TGTGCCAGCAGCAAAGCGGTAGGGGCCCCCACGATCAGCCATCAGCCCCAGCATTTT
CDR3 protein: CASSKAVGAPTISHQPQHF

J gene: TRBJ2-1
V gene: TRBV19
D gene: NA
clone size: NA
CDR3 DNA: TGTGCCAGTAGTGACCGGGACTACAATGAGCAGTTCTTC
CDR3 protein: CASSDRDYNEQFF

J gene: TRBJ2-7
V gene: TRBV27
D gene: TRBD1
clone size: NA
CDR3 DNA: TGTGCCAGCAGTACAGGGACAGGGGGAACCCTGCGTGGCTCCTACGAGCAGTACTTC
CDR3 protein: CASSTGTGGTLRGSYEQYF

J gene: TRBJ1-1
V gene: TRBV6-5
D gene: NA
clone size: NA
CDR3 DNA: TGTGCCAGCAGTTACTCCGGGACGGCGAACACTGAAGCTTTCTTT
CDR3 protein: CASSYSGTANTEAFF

J gene: TRBJ1-1
V gene: TRBV29-1
D gene: NA
clone size: few
CDR3 DNA: TGCAGCGTTGAAGTGACGGTGGGGACTGAAGCTTTCTTT
CDR3 protein: CSVEVTVGTEAFF

J gene: TRBJ1-1
V gene: TRBV6-1
D gene: NA
clone size: NA
CDR3 DNA: TGTGCCAGCAGTGGACACCTCAGGATGAACACTGAAGCTTTCTTT
CDR3 protein: CASSGHLRMNTEAFF

J gene: TRBJ2-5
V gene: TRBV9
D gene: NA
clone size: NA
CDR3 DNA: TGTGCCAGCAGCGAGGAGGGTCAGGGTGTACTGAACTTC
CDR3 protein: CASSEEGQGVLNF

J gene: TRBJ1-5
V gene: TRBV5-1
D gene: NA
clone size: few
CDR3 DNA: TGCGCCAGCAGCCCACAGGGAATGGATCAGCCCCAGCATTTT
CDR3 protein: CASSPQGMDQPQHF

J gene: TRBJ2-5
V gene: TRBV4-1
D gene: NA
clone size: NA
CDR3 DNA: TGCGCCAGCAGCCAAGGCCTTAGGACCGAAGAGACCCAGTACTTC
CDR3 protein: CASSQGLRTEETQYF

J gene: TRBJ1-5
V gene: TRBV27
D gene: NA
clone size: large
CDR3 DNA: TGTGCCAGAAGCCCGGGACGGTACACTTATCTTGGCAATCAGCCCCAGCATTTT
CDR3 protein: CARSPGRYTYLGNQPQHF

J gene: TRBJ2-5
V gene: TRBV28
D gene: NA
clone size: NA
CDR3 DNA: TGTGCCTCCTCGGGGGGCTTAGAGACCCAGTACTTC
CDR3 protein: CASSGGLETQYF

J gene: TRBJ2-5
V gene: TRBV25-1
D gene: TRBD1
clone size: NA
CDR3 DNA: TGTGCCAGCAGTGCACAGGGGAAGAAAGAGACCCAGTACTTC
CDR3 protein: CASSAQGKKETQYF

J gene: TRBJ2-7
V gene: TRBV5-1
D gene: TRBD1
clone size: NA
CDR3 DNA: TGCGCCAGCAGCCCGACAGGGGGCGGAGAGCAGTACTTC
CDR3 protein: CASSPTGGGEQYF

J gene: TRBJ2-7
V gene: TRBV6-6
D gene: NA
clone size: NA
CDR3 DNA: TGTGCCAGCAGCCAGGCGGGGAGCTCCTACGAGCAGTACTTC
CDR3 protein: CASSQAGSSYEQYF

J gene: TRBJ2-1
V gene: TRBV7-9
D gene: NA
clone size: NA
CDR3 DNA: TGTGCCAGCAGCCCACAGGGGGGGATCTACAATGAGCAGTTCTTC
CDR3 protein: CASSPQGGIYNEQFF